A single sample is the source of the 28 T cell receptor beta chains below, sequenced in a study of blood T cell repertoires in COVID-19. Profiled with immunoSEQ multiplex PCR; TCRdb holds only in-frame clones, not every one. Here the sample spans 180,000 or so clones, 70% to 90% being singletons. Sequencing was performed on peripheral blood. Source of these receptors: a human donor with active or convalescent COVID-19. The donor label of this sample is uncertain.

This chain uses TRBV7-7 with TRBJ2-5; TRBD2 is a possible D gene (6 bases). Trimming removed 5 bases from V and 1 base from J, with 17 bases in between. Germline CDR1 SSHAT, CDR2 FNYEAQ (reference sequence). The CDR3 totals 16 residues. The CDR3 loop is CASSPGVMPPQETQYF. For the CDR3, the DNA is TGTGCCAGCAGCCCGGGGGTGATGCCCCCCCAAGAGACCCAGTACTTC.

V and J are TRBV4-3 and TRBJ2-4; 8 nucleotides match TRBD2. V was clipped by 0 bases and J by 8 bases; unmatched bases: 15. Per germline, CDR1 LGHNA and CDR2 YSLEER. The length of the CDR3 is 18 residues. This CDR3 is CASSQELARAGDADIQYF. The CDR3 coding sequence is TGCGCCAGCAGCCAAGAATTAGCTCGAGCGGGGGATGCGGACATTCAGTACTTC.

The V and J genes are TRBV7-6 and TRBJ1-2, with a possible D match to TRBD1 (5 bases). V dropped 4 bases and J dropped 11 bases, with 17 bases sitting between them. Germline V lookup: CDR1 SGHVS, CDR2 FNYEAQ. This CDR3 has 13 residues. CDR3 nucleotide sequence: TGTGCCAGCAGCTCTTCACCTACGGGGGTTTACACCTTC. Its translation: CASSSSPTGVYTF.

The genes are TRBV4-1 and TRBJ2-3, with 13 nucleotides matching TRBD2. Per the germline V gene, CDR1 is MGHRA and CDR2 is YSYEKL. The CDR3 has 19 residues. Unmatched junction bases numbered 12, after V lost 5 bases and J lost 1 base. This CDR3 is CASSSWTSGGPQRTDTQYF. CDR3 DNA: TGCGCCAGCAGCTCTTGGACTAGCGGGGGACCCCAACGCACAGATACGCAGTATTTT.

The chain combines TRBV29-1 with TRBJ2-5, with 7 bases fitting TRBD1. V shed 4 bases, J shed 10 bases, and the junction held 6 bases outside the gene matches. The germline gives CDR1 SQVTM, CDR2 ANQGSEA. This CDR3 has 11 residues. In DNA, the CDR3 is TGCAGCGTTGGTACAGGGGACGTCCAGTACTTC. This translates into CSVGTGDVQYF.

This chain joins TRBV6-5 and TRBJ1-1; D remains ambiguous. This CDR3 region has 13 residues. Germline V gene sequence: CDR1 MNHEY, CDR2 SVGAGI. Trimming pared 6 bases from V and 6 bases from J, leaving 14 bases between. The CDR3 sequence is CASSQAGGAEAFF. The CDR3, as DNA: TGTGCCAGCAGCCAAGCAGGAGGCGCTGAAGCTTTCTTT.

The count of this clone is one. The J gene is TRBJ2-5, the V gene TRBV20-1; D remains unclear. The CDR3 contains 10 residues. The ends were cut back, 4 bases at V and 4 bases at J, with 4 bases in the middle. Looked up from germline, CDR1 is DFQATT and CDR2 is SNEGSKA (reference sequence). This CDR3 reads CSANGETQYF. DNA for the CDR3: TGCAGTGCTAACGGAGAGACCCAGTACTTC.

This chain uses TRBV4-1 with TRBJ2-3; D uncertain. CDR3 length: 16 amino acids. With 1 base removed from V and 1 base from J, the gap between germline ends came to 12 bases. The germline CDR1 and CDR2 sequences are MGHRA and YSYEKL. CDR3: CASSQGWSRGTDTQYF. The CDR3 coding sequence is TGCGCCAGCAGCCAAGGATGGAGCCGTGGCACAGATACGCAGTATTTT.

This chain connects TRBV6-5 to TRBJ1-1, with 7 positions matching TRBD1. Per germline, CDR1 MNHEY and CDR2 SVGAGI. The CDR3 loop spans 13 amino acids. V gave up 7 bases and J gave up 1 base; unmatched junction bases: 3. The CDR3 DNA sequence: TGTGCCAGCACCTACAGGGGGAACACTGAAGCTTTCTTT. Translation: CASTYRGNTEAFF.

The J gene is TRBJ2-3, the V gene TRBV2, with 11 bases fitting TRBD2. Germline CDR1 is SNHLY and CDR2 is FYNNEI. CDR3 length equals 15 residues. The V and J ends lost 6 bases and 5 bases, in that order; junction bases with no gene match: 7. In DNA form, the CDR3 reads TGTGCCAGCAGCTTCACTAGCGGGGGAGGAGATACGCAGTATTTT. As protein: CASSFTSGGGDTQYF.

This chain uses TRBV5-1 with TRBJ1-3; D uncertain. V shed 5 bases and J shed 2 bases, with 2 bases lying between them. Germline loops: CDR1 SGHRS, CDR2 YFSETQ. CDR3 length: 11 residues. DNA for the CDR3: TGCGCCAGCAGTACTGGAAACACCATATATTTT. It is translated as CASSTGNTIYF.

The chain combines TRBV7-3 with TRBJ2-1, with D perhaps matching TRBD1 (6 bases). Germline V gene data show CDR1 as SGHTA and CDR2 as FQGTGA. Between the trimmed V and J ends, which lost 4 bases and 6 bases, there was a span of 10 bases. The CDR3 has 13 residues. The CDR3 DNA reads as TGTGCCAGCAGCTCAGGGGTTTTCAATGAGCAGTTCTTC. It specifies CASSSGVFNEQFF. The full variable domain, its missing parts supplied by reference TRBV7-3 and TRBJ2-1, is GAGVSQTPSNKVTEKGKYVELRCDPISGHTALYWYRQSLGQGPEFLIYFQGTGAADDSGLPNDRFFAVRPEGSVSTLKIQRTERGDSAVYLCASSSGVFNEQFFGPGTRLTVL.

The chain couples TRBV10-3 to TRBJ2-5, with 10 positions matching TRBD1. This CDR3 has 15 amino acids. Germline V gene sequence: CDR1 ENHRY, CDR2 SYGVKD. Unmatched junction bases numbered 3, after V lost 0 bases and J lost 5 bases. The CDR3 protein is CAISESTGGKETQYF. The CDR3 bases are TGTGCCATCAGTGAGTCGACAGGGGGCAAGGAGACCCAGTACTTC.

The chain joins TRBV5-1 to TRBJ1-4; 7 nucleotides match TRBD1. Per the germline V gene, CDR1 is SGHRS and CDR2 is YFSETQ. The CDR3 spans 15 residues. Trimming cost V 1 base and J 7 bases; bases outside gene matches: 7. CDR3 bases: TGCGCCAGCAGCTTGCTAGGGGGCGCAGGTGAAAAACTGTTTTTT. Protein product: CASSLLGGAGEKLFF.

The genes are TRBV13 and TRBJ2-6; D unclear. V was cut by 5 bases and J by 0 bases, with 5 bases left in between. Germline V gene data show CDR1 as PRHDT and CDR2 as FYEKMQ (reference sequence). The CDR3 consists of 14 residues. The CDR3 reads CASSPRSGANVLTF. The CDR3 region has the DNA TGTGCCAGCAGCCCTCGCTCTGGGGCCAACGTCCTGACTTTC.

The chain links TRBV3-1 (or the pseudogene TRBV3-2) to TRBJ2-6, with D perhaps matching TRBD1 (6 bases). V gave up 1 base and J gave up 2 bases, with 15 bases separating them. The germline gives CDR1 LGHDT, CDR2 YNNKEL (reference sequence). The CDR3 length is 18 residues. The CDR3: CASSQVGGKQPGANVLTF. The CDR3 DNA sequence: TGTGCCAGCAGCCAAGTAGGGGGAAAGCAACCTGGGGCCAACGTCCTGACTTTC.

The chain is built from TRBV19 and TRBJ2-6; weak D call: TRBD1 (6 bases). With 3 bases removed from V and 0 bases from J, the gap between germline ends came to 12 bases. Germline CDR1 is LNHDA and CDR2 is SQIVND (reference sequence). There are 17 residues in the CDR3. The CDR3: CASSMGQGISGANVLTF. The CDR3 DNA sequence: TGTGCCAGTAGTATGGGGCAGGGGATCTCTGGGGCCAACGTCCTGACTTTC.

This chain links TRBV25-1 with TRBJ2-7, with 9 nucleotides matching TRBD2. The V and J ends lost 6 bases and 1 base, in that order; junction bases with no gene match: 7. The length of the CDR3 is 15 residues. Germline V gene data show CDR1 as MGHDK and CDR2 as SYGVNS. This CDR3 is CASSGAGGKSYEQYF. DNA of the CDR3: TGTGCCAGCAGCGGGGCGGGGGGGAAATCCTACGAGCAGTACTTC.

The chain employs TRBV30 and TRBJ2-2; 11 positions agree with TRBD1. Germline values: CDR1 GTSNPN, CDR2 SVGIG (reference sequence). The length of the CDR3 is 15 residues. Trimming took 5 bases from V and 5 from J; bases not matched to a gene: 7. The DNA for the CDR3 is TGTGCCTGGCCCCCGGGACAGGGGGGGACCGGGGAGCTGTTTTTT. Its translation is CAWPPGQGGTGELFF.

The J gene is TRBJ1-3, the V gene TRBV5-5; D not certain. V was clipped by 2 bases and J by 0 bases, with 12 bases between them. Germline CDR1 SGHKS, CDR2 YYEKEE (reference sequence). The CDR3 covers 16 residues. The CDR3 DNA reads TGTGCCAGCAGCTTCGGGGAGGGAAACTCTGGAAACACCATATATTTT. Translating it yields CASSFGEGNSGNTIYF. Based on the CDR3 plus reference TRBV5-5 and TRBJ1-3, the full variable domain is DAGVTQSPTHLIKTRGQQVTLRCSPISGHKSVSWYQQVLGQGPQFIFQYYEKEERGRGNFPDRFSARQFPNYSSELNVNALLLGDSALYLCASSFGEGNSGNTIYFGEGSWLTVV.

The J gene is TRBJ2-6, the V gene TRBV10-3, with D perhaps TRBD2 (5 bases). Germline lookup yields CDR1 ENHRY and CDR2 SYGVKD. The length of the CDR3 is 15 residues. Trimming took off 8 bases at V and 0 bases at J, with 11 bases between the two ends. The CDR3 sequence is CAILGVSSGANVLTF. The CDR3 region has the DNA TGTGCCATCTTGGGAGTCAGCTCTGGGGCCAACGTCCTGACTTTC.

The chain combines TRBV12-3 or TRBV12-4 with TRBJ2-4; the D gene is possibly TRBD2 (6 bases). The ends were cut back, 3 bases at V and 8 bases at J, with 11 bases in the middle. The CDR3 contains 13 residues. The CDR3 region is CASSLGGQDIQYF. The CDR3 nucleotides read TGTGCCAGCAGTTTGGGGGGTCAGGACATTCAGTACTTC.

This rearrangement joins TRBV19 to TRBJ1-5, with D tentatively TRBD1 (5 bases). The CDR3 has 16 amino acids. V was shortened by 3 bases and J by 3 bases, with 15 bases between the two germline ends. Germline assignment: CDR1 LNHDA and CDR2 SQIVND (reference sequence). The CDR3 coding sequence is TGTGCCAGTAGTATCCTGGGGCAGGACCTCAATCAGCCCCAGCATTTT. As protein: CASSILGQDLNQPQHF.

J is TRBJ1-2 and V is TRBV9, with TRBD1 as a possible D gene (6 bases). Trimming took 4 bases from V and 8 from J, leaving 15 bases between them. Germline V gene sequence: CDR1 SGDLS, CDR2 YYNGEE. The CDR3 contains 13 residues. The CDR3 is CASSQRTGLGYTF. The CDR3 DNA sequence: TGTGCCAGCAGCCAAAGAACAGGGTTAGGCTACACCTTC.

The chain couples TRBV18 to TRBJ2-7, with TRBD1 matching over 9 bases. The trim removed 6 bases at V and 4 bases at J, leaving 10 bases unmatched. Germline V gene sequence: CDR1 KGHSH, CDR2 LQKENI. The CDR3 extends over 15 amino acids. DNA of the CDR3: TGTGCCAGCTCGGAAGGACAGGGGTTTTCATACGAGCAGTACTTC. It translates to CASSEGQGFSYEQYF. The complete variable domain, with remaining parts taken from reference TRBV18 and TRBJ2-7, reads NAGVMQNPRHLVRRRGQEARLRCSPMKGHSHVYWYRQLPEEGLKFMVYLQKENIIDESGMPKERFSAEFPKEGPSILRIQQVVRGDSAAYFCASSEGQGFSYEQYFGPGTRLTVT.

The chain has TRBV11-2 and TRBJ2-3; D is undetermined. The ends were cut back, 2 bases at V and 0 bases at J, with 18 bases in the middle. The CDR3 runs to 18 residues. Germline V gives CDR1 SGHAT, CDR2 FQNNGV. CDR3 DNA sequence: TGTGCCAGCAGCTTATCGGATAGTAGTCGGGTCAGCACAGATACGCAGTATTTT. This codes for CASSLSDSSRVSTDTQYF.

This chain links TRBV21-1 with TRBJ2-7; the table calls TRBD2, which could not be checked here. TRBV21-1 is termed a pseudogene. The CDR3 covers 13 residues. The CDR3: CASSMEGSYEQYF. Here the CDR3 DNA reads TGTGCCAGCAGCATGGAGGGGAGCTACGAGCAGTACTTC.

This clone was seen more than once but under ten times. The chain joins TRBV18 to TRBJ1-6; 8 nucleotides agree with TRBD1. With 3 bases clipped from V and 5 bases from J, the junction kept 15 bases outside the gene matches. This CDR3 is 19 amino acids long. The germline V gene encodes CDR1 KGHSH and CDR2 LQKENI. CDR3 in amino acids: CASSPQGARRAQDNSPLHF. The CDR3 DNA is TGTGCCAGCTCACCGCAGGGGGCGCGCCGGGCCCAGGATAATTCACCCCTCCACTTT.